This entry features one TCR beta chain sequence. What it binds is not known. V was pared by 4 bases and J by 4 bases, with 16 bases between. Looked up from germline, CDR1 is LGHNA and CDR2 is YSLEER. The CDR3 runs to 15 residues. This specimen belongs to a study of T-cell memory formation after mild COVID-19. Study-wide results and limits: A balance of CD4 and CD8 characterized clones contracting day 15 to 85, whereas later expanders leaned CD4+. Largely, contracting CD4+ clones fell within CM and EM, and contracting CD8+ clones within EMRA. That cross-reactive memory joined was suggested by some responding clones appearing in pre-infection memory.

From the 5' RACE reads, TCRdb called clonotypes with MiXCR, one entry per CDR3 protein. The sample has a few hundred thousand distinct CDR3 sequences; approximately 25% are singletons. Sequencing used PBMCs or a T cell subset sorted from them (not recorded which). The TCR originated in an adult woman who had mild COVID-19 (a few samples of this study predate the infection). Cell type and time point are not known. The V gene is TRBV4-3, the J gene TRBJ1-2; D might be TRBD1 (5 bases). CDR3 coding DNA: TGCGCCAGCAGCCTTACCGTCGGGGACGGCTATGGCTACACCTTC. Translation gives CASSLTVGDGYGYTF.